The entry that follows covers one T cell receptor beta chain sequence. Libraries were prepared by immunoSEQ multiplex PCR; TCRdb keeps only in-frame clonotypes and omits some of them. This sample has 600,000 to 900,000 clones, with 70% to 90% found just once. CDR3 size: 13 residues. Germline V gene sequence: CDR1 SEHNR, CDR2 FQNEAQ (reference sequence). V was pared by 9 bases and J by 0 bases, with 9 bases between. The sample originates from a study of shared T cell receptors in the human thymus. Another study also made use of these data, one on human thymus T cells.

Material for sequencing was thymocytes. The receptor was derived from a girl in the first two years of life with a congenital heart defect. The chain joins TRBV7-9 to TRBJ2-1; D is undetermined. DNA for the CDR3: TGTGCCAGTATTCGTATCTCCTACAATGAGCAGTTCTTC. This gives the protein CASIRISYNEQFF.